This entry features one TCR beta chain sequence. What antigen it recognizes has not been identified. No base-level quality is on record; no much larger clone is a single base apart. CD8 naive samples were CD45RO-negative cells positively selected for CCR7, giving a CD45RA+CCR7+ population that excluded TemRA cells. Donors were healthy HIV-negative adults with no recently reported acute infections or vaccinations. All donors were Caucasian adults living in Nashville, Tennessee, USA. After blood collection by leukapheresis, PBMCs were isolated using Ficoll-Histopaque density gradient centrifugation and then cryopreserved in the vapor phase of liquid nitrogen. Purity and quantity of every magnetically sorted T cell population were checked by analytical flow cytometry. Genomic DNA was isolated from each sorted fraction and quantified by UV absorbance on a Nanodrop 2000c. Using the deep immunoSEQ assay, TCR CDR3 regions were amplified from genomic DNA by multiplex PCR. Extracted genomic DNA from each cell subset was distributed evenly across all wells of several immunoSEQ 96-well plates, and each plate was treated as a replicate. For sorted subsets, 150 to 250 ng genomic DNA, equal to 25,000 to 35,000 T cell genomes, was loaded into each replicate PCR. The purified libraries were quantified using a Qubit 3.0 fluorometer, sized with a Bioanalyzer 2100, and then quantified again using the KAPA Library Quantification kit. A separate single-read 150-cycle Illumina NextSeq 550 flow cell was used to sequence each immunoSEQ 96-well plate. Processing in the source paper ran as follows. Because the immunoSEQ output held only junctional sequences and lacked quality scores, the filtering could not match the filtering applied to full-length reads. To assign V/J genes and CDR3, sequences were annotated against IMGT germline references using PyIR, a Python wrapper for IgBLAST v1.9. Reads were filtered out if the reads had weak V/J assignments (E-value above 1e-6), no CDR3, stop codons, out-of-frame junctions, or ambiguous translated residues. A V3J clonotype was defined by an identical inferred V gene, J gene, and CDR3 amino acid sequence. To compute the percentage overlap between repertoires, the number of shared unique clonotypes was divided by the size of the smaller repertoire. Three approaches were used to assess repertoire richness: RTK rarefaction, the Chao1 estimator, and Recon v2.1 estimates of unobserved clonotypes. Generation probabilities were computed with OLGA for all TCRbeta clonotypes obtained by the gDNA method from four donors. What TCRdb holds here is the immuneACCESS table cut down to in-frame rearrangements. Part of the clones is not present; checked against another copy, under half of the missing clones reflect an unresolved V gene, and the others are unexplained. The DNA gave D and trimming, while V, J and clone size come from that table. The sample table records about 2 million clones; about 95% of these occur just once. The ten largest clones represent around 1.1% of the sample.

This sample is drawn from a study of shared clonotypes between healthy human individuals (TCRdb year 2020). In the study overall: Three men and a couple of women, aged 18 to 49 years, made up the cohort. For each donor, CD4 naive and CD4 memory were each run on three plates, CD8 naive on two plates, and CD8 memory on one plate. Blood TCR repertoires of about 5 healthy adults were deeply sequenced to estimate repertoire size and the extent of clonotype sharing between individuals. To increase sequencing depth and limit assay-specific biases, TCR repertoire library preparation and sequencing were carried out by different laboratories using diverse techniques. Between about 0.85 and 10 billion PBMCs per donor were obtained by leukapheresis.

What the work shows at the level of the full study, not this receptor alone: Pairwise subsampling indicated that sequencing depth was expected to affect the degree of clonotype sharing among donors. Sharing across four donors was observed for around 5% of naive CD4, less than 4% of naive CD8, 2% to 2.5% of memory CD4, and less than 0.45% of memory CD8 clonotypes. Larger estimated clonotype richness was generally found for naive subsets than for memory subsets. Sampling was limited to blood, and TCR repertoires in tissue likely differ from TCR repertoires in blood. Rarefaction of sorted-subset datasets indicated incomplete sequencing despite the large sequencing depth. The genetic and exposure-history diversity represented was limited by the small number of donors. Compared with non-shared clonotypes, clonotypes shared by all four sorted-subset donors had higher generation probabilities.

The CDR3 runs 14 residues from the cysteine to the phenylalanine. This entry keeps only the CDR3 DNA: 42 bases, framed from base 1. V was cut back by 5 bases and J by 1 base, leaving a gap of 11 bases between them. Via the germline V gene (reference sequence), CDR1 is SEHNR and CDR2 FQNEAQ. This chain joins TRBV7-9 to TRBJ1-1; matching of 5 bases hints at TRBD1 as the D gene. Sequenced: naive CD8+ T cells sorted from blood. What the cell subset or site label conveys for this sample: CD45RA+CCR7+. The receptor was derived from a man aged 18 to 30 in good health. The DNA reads TGTGCCAGCAGCCAACCGGGGCCGAACACTGAAGCTTTCTTT. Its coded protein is CASSQPGPNTEAFF.